Sequencing of this T cell receptor (beta chain) was carried out in a study of PD-L1 blockade in urothelial cancer. Across the study: Analyzed time points were 3 weeks (second dose) and 6 weeks after therapy began. Researchers found blood samples held a median of roughly 140,000 T cells.

Data came from immunoSEQ multiplex PCR; TCRdb stores just in-frame clones and leaves some out. Here the sample spans approximately 32,000 clones, approximately 80% being singletons. The CDR3 runs 13 residues. Trimming cost V 2 bases and J 10 bases, with 14 bases left between them. Germline V gene data show CDR1 as MNHEY and CDR2 as SVGAGI. The TCR comes from a man between 65 and 79 years old with urothelial cancer. This sequence joins TRBV6-5 and TRBJ1-1; maybe TRBD1 (5 bases). Sequenced material: PBMCs, taken around atezolizumab (anti-PD-L1) treatment. The chain's CDR3 is CASSYGHNMGAFF. The CDR3, as DNA: TGTGCCAGCAGTTACGGACACAACATGGGAGCTTTCTTT.